This T cell receptor beta chain was sequenced during a study of control samples from healthy donors and cancer patients. This CDR3 comprises 14 residues. The V segment lost 6 bases and the J segment 6 bases; nucleotides outside the gene matches: 4. Germline CDR1 reads LNHDA; CDR2 reads SQIVND (reference sequence). Sequencing was performed with immunoSEQ multiplex PCR; in TCRdb, only in-frame clones are kept and a portion is missing. Of 2,500 to 3,000 clones detected, 94% appear once; the ten largest clones hold 33%. Material: PBMCs. The TCR comes from a man between 65 and 79 years old with lung cancer. The chain couples TRBV19 to TRBJ1-6, with 8 bases lining up with TRBD1. The chain's CDR3 is CASSDDRGNSPLHF. CDR3 in DNA: TGTGCCAGTAGCGACGACAGGGGTAATTCACCCCTCCACTTT.